This entry is about one T cell receptor beta chain. Sequencing used immunoSEQ multiplex PCR; TCRdb keeps in-frame clones, though not all of them. The sample records approximately 100,000 clones, 91% being singletons. The data originate from a study of OX40 agonist ivuxolimab in advanced cancers. V lost 0 bases to trimming and J lost 9 bases; unmatched junction nucleotides: 11. Germline V lookup: CDR1 MNHEY, CDR2 SVGAGI. The CDR3 runs to 16 residues. This clonotype originated in an adult with an advanced solid tumor such as melanoma, head and neck, liver or kidney cancer. The sequenced sample was CD4+ or CD8+ T cells sorted from blood, obtained in a trial of the OX40 agonist ivuxolimab. V and J are TRBV6-5 and TRBJ2-1; 7 bases are a match to TRBD2. The CDR3 spells CASSYSWGGSDSEQFF. CDR3 nucleotide sequence: TGTGCCAGCAGTTACTCTTGGGGGGGTAGTGATTCTGAGCAGTTCTTC.